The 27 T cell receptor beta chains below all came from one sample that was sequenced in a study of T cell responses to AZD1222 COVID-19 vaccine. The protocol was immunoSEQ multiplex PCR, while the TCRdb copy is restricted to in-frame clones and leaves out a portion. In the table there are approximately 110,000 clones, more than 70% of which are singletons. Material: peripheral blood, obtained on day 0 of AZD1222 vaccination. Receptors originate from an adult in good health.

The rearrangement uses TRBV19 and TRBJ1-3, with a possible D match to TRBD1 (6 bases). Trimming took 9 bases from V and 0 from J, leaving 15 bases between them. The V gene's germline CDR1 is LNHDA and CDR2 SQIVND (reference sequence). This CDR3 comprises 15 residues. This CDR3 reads CASAETGSSGNTIYF. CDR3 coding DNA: TGTGCCAGCGCGGAAACAGGGAGCTCTGGAAACACCATATATTTT.

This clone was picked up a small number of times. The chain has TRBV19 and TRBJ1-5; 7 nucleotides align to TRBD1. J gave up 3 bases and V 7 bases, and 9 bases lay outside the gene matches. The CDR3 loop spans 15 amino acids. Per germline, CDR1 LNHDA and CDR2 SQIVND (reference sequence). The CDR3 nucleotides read TGTGCCAGTACCGACCAGGGGGGGCCCAATCAGCCCCAGCATTTT. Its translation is CASTDQGGPNQPQHF.

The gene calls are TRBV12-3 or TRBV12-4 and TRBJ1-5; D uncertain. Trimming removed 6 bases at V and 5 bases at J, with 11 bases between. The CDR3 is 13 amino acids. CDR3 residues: CASSYDGHQPQHF. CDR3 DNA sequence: TGTGCCAGCAGCTACGACGGTCATCAGCCCCAGCATTTT.

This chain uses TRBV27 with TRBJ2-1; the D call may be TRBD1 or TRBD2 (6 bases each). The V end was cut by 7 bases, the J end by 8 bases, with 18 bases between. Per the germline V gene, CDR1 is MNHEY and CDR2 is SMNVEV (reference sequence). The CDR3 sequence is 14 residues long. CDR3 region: CASIRGAGFDEQFF. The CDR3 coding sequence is TGTGCCAGCATTAGGGGGGCAGGGTTCGATGAGCAGTTCTTC.

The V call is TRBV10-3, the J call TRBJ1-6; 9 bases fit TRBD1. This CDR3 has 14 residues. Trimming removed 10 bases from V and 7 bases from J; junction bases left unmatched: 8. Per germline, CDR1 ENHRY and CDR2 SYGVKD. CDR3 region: CASQYDRGNSPLHF. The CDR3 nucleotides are TGTGCCAGCCAATACGACAGGGGGAATTCACCCCTCCACTTT.

For the CDR3, the DNA is TGTGCCAGCAGCTTCGGGAGCAATCAGCCCCAGCATTTT. It yields the protein CASSFGSNQPQHF. The chain couples TRBV12-3 or TRBV12-4 to TRBJ1-5; D ambiguous. The length of the CDR3 is 13 residues. Trimming left V 6 bases short and J 1 base short, with 7 bases between.

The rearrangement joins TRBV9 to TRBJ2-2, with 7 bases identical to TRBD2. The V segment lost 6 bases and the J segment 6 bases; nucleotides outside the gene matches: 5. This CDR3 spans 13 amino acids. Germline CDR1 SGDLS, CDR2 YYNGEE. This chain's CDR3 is CASTDGGSGELFF. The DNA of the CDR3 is TGTGCCAGCACCGACGGGGGGTCCGGGGAGCTGTTTTTT.

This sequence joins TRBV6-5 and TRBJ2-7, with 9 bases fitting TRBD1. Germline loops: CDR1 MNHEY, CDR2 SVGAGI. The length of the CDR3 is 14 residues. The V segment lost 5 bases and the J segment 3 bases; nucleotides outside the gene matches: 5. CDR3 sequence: CASSHTGGGYEQYF. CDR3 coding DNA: TGTGCCAGCAGTCATACAGGGGGCGGCTACGAGCAGTACTTC.

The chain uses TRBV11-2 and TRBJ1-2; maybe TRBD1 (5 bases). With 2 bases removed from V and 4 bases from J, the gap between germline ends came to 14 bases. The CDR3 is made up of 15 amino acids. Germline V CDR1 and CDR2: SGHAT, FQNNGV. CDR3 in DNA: TGTGCCAGCAGCTTACCACTGACAGACGTCTATGGCTACACCTTC. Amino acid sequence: CASSLPLTDVYGYTF. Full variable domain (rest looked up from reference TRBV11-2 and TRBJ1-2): EAGVAQSPRYKIIEKRQSVAFWCNPISGHATLYWYQQILGQGPKLLIQFQNNGVVDDSQLPKDRFSAERLKGVDSTLKIQPAKLEDSAVYLCASSLPLTDVYGYTFGSGTRLTVV.

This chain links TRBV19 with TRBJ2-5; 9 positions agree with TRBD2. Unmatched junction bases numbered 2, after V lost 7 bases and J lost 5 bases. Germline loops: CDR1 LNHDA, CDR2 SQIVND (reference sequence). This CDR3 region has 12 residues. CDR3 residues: CASKAGGETQYF. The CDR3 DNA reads TGTGCCAGTAAGGCGGGGGGGGAGACCCAGTACTTC.

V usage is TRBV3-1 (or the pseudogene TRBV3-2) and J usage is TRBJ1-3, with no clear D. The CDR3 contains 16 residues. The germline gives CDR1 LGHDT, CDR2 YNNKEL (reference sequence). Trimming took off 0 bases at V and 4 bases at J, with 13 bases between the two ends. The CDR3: CASSQDAWTQGNTIYF. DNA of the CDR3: TGTGCCAGCAGCCAAGATGCTTGGACCCAAGGAAACACCATATATTTT.

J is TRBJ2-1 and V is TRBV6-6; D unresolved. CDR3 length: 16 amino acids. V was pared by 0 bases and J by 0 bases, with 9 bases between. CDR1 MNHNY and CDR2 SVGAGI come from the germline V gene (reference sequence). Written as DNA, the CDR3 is TGTGCCAGCAGTTACTCGAGGAGTTCCTCCTACAATGAGCAGTTCTTC. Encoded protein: CASSYSRSSSYNEQFF.

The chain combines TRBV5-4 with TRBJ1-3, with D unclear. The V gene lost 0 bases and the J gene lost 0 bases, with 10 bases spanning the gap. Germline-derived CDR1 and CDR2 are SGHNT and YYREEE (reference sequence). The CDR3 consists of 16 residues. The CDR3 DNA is TGTGCCAGCAGCTTGGGGCAGGCATACTCTGGAAACACCATATATTTT. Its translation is CASSLGQAYSGNTIYF.

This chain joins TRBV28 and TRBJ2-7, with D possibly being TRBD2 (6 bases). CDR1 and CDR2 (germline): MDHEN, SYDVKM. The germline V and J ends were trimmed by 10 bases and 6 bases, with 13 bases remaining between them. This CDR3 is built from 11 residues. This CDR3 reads CATTLAPEQYF. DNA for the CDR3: TGTGCCACCACACTAGCTCCCGAGCAGTACTTC. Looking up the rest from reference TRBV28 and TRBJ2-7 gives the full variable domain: DVKVTQSSRYLVKRTGEKVFLECVQDMDHENMFWYRQDPGLGLRLIYFSYDVKMKEKGDIPEGYSVSREKKERFSLILESASTNQTSMYLCATTLAPEQYFGPGTRLTVT.

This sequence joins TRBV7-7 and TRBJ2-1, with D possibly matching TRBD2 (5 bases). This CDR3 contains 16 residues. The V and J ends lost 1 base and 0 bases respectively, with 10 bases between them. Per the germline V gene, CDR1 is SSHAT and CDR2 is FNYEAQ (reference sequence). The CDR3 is CASSLDLTSSYNEQFF. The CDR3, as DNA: TGTGCCAGCAGCTTAGACCTTACTAGCTCCTACAATGAGCAGTTCTTC.

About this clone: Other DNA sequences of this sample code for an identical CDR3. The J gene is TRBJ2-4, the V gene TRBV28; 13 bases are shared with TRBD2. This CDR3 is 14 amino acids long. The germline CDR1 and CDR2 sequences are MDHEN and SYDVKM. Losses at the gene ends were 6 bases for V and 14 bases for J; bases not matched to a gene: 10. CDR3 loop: CASRTTSGGPQKYF. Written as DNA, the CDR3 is TGTGCCAGCAGAACGACTAGCGGGGGGCCGCAAAAGTACTTC.

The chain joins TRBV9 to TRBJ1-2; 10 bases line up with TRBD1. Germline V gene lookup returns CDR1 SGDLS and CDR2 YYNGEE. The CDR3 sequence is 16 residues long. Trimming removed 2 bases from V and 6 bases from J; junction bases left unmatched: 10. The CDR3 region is CASSVPIDRGRDGYTF. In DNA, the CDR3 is TGTGCCAGCAGCGTCCCAATAGACAGGGGGCGAGATGGCTACACCTTC.

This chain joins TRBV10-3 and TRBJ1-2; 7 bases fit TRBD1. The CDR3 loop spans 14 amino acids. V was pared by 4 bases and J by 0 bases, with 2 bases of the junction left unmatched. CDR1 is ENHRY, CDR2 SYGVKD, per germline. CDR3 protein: CAISAQGSNYGYTF. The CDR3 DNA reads TGTGCCATCAGTGCACAGGGGTCTAACTATGGCTACACCTTC.

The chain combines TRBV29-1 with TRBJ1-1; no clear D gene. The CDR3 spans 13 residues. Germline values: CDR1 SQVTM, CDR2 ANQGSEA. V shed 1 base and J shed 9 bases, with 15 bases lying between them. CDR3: CSVEGVVVDKAFF. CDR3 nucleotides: TGCAGCGTTGAAGGAGTCGTCGTAGACAAAGCTTTCTTT.

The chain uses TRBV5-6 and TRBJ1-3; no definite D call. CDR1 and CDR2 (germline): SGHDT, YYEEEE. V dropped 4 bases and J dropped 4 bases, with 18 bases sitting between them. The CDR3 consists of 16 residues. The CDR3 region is CASSPRWTELGNTIYF. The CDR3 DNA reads TGTGCCAGCAGCCCGAGGTGGACGGAGTTGGGAAACACCATATATTTT.

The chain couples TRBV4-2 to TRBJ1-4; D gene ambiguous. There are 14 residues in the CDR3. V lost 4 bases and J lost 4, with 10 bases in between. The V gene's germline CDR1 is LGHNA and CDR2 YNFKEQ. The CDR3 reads CASSPQEFNEKLFF. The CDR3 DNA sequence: TGTGCCAGCAGCCCACAAGAGTTTAATGAAAAACTGTTTTTT.

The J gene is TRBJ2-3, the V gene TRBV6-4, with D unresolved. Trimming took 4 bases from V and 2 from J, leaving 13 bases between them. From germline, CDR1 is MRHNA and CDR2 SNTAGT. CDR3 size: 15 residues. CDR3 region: CASSASTVSTDTQYF. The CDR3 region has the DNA TGTGCCAGCAGTGCGTCGACTGTTTCCACAGATACGCAGTATTTT.

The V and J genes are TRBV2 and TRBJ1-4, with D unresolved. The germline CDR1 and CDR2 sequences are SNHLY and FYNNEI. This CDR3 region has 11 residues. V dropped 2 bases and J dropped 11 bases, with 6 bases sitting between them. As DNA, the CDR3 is TGTGCCAGCAGTGAAACCTGGAAACTGTTTTTT. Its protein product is CASSETWKLFF. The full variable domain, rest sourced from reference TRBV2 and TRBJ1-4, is EPEVTQTPSHQVTQMGQEVILRCVPISNHLYFYWYRQILGQKVEFLVSFYNNEISEKSEIFDDQFSVERPDGSNFTLKIRSTKLEDSAMYFCASSETWKLFFGSGTQLSVL.

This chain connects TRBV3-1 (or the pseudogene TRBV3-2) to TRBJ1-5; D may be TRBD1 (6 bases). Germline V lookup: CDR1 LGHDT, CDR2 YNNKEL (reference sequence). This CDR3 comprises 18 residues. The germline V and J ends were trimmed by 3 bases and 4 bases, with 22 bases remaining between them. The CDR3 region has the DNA TGTGCCAGCAGCCATACAGGGTATACTACTTCAGGGAATCAGCCCCAGCATTTT. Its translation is CASSHTGYTTSGNQPQHF.

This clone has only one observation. The CDR3 bases are TGTGCCAGCAGCTTAGGCCCGATCTCTGGGGCCAACGTCCTGACTTTC. Translating it yields CASSLGPISGANVLTF. V is TRBV7-3 and J is TRBJ2-6; D is undetermined. In germline, CDR1 is SGHTA, CDR2 FQGTGA. The V end was cut by 2 bases, the J end by 0 bases, with 8 bases between. The CDR3 contains 16 residues.

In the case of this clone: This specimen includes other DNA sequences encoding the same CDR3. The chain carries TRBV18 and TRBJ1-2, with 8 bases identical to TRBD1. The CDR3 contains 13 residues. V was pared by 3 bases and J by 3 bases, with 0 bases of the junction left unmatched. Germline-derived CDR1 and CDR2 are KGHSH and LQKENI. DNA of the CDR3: TGTGCCAGCTCACCGGACAGGGACTATGGCTACACCTTC. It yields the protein CASSPDRDYGYTF.

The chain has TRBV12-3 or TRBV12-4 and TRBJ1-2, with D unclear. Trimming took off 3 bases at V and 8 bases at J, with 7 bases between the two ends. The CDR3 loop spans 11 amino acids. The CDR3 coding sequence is TGTGCCAGCAGTTTCCCGGGGGGCTACACCTTC. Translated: CASSFPGGYTF.